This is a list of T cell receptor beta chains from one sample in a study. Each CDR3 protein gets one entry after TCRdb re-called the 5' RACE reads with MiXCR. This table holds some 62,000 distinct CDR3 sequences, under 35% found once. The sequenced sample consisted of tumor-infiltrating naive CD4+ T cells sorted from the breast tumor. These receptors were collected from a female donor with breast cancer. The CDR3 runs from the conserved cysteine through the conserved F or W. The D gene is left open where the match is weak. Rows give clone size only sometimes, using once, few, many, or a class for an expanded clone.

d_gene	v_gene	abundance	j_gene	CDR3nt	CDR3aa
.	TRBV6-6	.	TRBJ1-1	TGTGCCAGCAAGGGGGACACTGAAGCTTTCTTT	CASKGDTEAFF
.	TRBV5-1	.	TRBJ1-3	TGCGCCAGCAGCGGGGGTATTGGCAAATACTCTGGAAACACCATATATTTT	CASSGGIGKYSGNTIYF
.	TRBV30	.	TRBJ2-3	TGTGCCTGGAGTTCCACCTGGACGAAATTT	CAWSSTWTKF
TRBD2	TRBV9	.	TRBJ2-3	TGTGCCAGCAGCTCCGGACTAGCGGGGGGGGTTACAGATACGCAGTATTTT	CASSSGLAGGVTDTQYF
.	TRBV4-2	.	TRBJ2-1	TGTGCCAGCAGCCCAGAGAGTAATGCCTACAATGAGCAGTTCTTC	CASSPESNAYNEQFF
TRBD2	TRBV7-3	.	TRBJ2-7	TGTGCCAGCAGCTCCGATGGTGGCGGGAGGGGGAGCGAGCAGTACTTC	CASSSDGGGRGSEQYF
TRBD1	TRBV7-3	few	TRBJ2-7	TGTGCCAGCAGCTTGATCCGGGACAGCTCCTACGAGCAGTACTTC	CASSLIRDSSYEQYF
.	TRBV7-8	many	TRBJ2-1	TGTGCCAGCAGCCCCCTGGCCCTTTATGAGCAGTTCTTC	CASSPLALYEQFF
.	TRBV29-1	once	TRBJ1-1	TGCAGCGTTCGGGCAGAGGGGAACACTGAAGCTTTCTTT	CSVRAEGNTEAFF
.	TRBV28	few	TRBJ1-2	TGTGCCAGCACCCACAGTAACTATGGCTACACCTTC	CASTHSNYGYTF
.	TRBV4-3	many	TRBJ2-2	TGCGCCAGCAGCCAATCAGTCCGGGGAGGGGAGCTGTTTTTT	CASSQSVRGGELFF
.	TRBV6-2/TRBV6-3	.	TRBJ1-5	TGTGCCAGCAGTTACGGCCGGCAGGGCGACCAGCCCCAGCATTTT	CASSYGRQGDQPQHF
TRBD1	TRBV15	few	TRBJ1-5	TGTGCCACCAGCAGACTTGGGACAGGCGTACGGCAGCCCCAGCATTTT	CATSRLGTGVRQPQHF
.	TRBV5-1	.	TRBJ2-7	TGCGCCAGCAGCGTGGCGCGACTAAACGAGCAGTACTTC	CASSVARLNEQYF
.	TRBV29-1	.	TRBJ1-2	TGCAGCGTTGTCTCGGGGATCGGTGGCTACACCTTC	CSVVSGIGGYTF
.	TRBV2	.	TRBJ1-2	TGTGCCAGCCAGGGACGGTCGGCCGGCTACACCTTC	CASQGRSAGYTF
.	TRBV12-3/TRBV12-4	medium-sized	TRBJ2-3	TGTGCCAGCAGTTTCGATCTAGGGGCAGATACGCAGTATTTT	CASSFDLGADTQYF
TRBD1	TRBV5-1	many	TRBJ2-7	TGCGCCAGCAGCGTGACAGGGCGCCGCTCCTACGAGCAGTACTTC	CASSVTGRRSYEQYF
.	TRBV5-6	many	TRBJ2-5	TGTGCCAGCTCGGTCCAAGAGACCCAGTACTTC	CASSVQETQYF
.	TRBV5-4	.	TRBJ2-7	TGTGCCAGCAGCTTAGTCGGGGTCAGCTCCTACGAGCAGTACTTC	CASSLVGVSSYEQYF
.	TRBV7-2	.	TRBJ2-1	TGTGCCAGCAGCTACGGGGGAAATGAGCAGTTCTTC	CASSYGGNEQFF
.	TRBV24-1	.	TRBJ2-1	TGTGCCACCGCTAATCCGGGGAAGGGGGGCAATGAGCAGTTCTTC	CATANPGKGGNEQFF
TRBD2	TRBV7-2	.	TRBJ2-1	TGTGCCAGCAGTCCTTACCGGACTAGCGTGAATGAGCAGTTCTTC	CASSPYRTSVNEQFF
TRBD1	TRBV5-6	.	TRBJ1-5	TGTGCCAGCAGCTTGGGACAGGGCATGAATCAGCCCCAGCATTTT	CASSLGQGMNQPQHF
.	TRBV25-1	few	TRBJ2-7	TGTGCCAGCAGTGTGGGACAAGACTCCTACGAGCAGTACTTC	CASSVGQDSYEQYF
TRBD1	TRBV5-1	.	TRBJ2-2	TGCGCCAGCAGCTTGGCCCCAGGGGGCTATGACACCGGGGAGCTGTTTTTT	CASSLAPGGYDTGELFF
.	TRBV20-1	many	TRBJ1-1	TGCAGTGCCCTTGTCGGGAACACTGAAGCTTTCTTT	CSALVGNTEAFF
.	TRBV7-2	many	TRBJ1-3	TGTGCCTCTACTCGGGGCGGTGGAAACACCATATATTTT	CASTRGGGNTIYF
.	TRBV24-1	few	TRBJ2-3	TGTGCCACCAGTGGTAACCCGAGCACAGATACGCAGTATTTT	CATSGNPSTDTQYF
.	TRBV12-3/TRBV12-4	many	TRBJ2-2	TGTGCCAGCAGGCCGGCAGGGGTGAACACCGGGGAGCTGTTTTTT	CASRPAGVNTGELFF
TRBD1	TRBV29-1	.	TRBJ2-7	TGCAGCGTTCCGGGACAGGGTAACGAGCAGTACTTC	CSVPGQGNEQYF
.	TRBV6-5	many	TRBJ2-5	TGTGCCAGCAGTTACTCGGGGGAGACCCAGTACTTC	CASSYSGETQYF
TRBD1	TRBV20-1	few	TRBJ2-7	TGCAGTGCTAGAGCACAGGGGGCGCAGAACGAGCAGTACTTC	CSARAQGAQNEQYF
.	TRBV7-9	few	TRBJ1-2	TGTGCCAGCAGCTTAGCGGGACCCAGTAACTATGGCTACACCTTC	CASSLAGPSNYGYTF
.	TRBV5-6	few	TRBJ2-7	TGTGCCAGCAGCCCGCGGACAGATACCTACGAGCAGTACTTC	CASSPRTDTYEQYF
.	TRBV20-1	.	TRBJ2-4	TGCAGTGCTCTGAAGGGTGTAGCCAAAAACATTCAGTACTTC	CSALKGVAKNIQYF
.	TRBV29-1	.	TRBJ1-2	TGCAGCGTTGATGGGGACGGCTTC	CSVDGDGF
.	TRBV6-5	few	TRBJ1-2	TGTGCCAGCAGTTACTCGGAGGCCCGAAACTATGGCTACACCTTC	CASSYSEARNYGYTF
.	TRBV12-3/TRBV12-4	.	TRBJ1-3	TGTGCCAGCAGTTTAGTAACGGTGGGGGCCGGAAACACCATATATTTT	CASSLVTVGAGNTIYF
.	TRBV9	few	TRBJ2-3	TGTGCCAGCAGCGTAGCTACGATGGGATCAGGTTCAGATACGCAGTATTTT	CASSVATMGSGSDTQYF
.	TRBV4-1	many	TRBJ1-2	TGCGCCAGCAGCCTAGAACAGGATTTAGGCGGCTACACCTTC	CASSLEQDLGGYTF
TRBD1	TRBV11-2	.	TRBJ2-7	TGTGCCAGCAGCCCGTCGGGGGACAGGATCTCCTACGAGCAGTACTTC	CASSPSGDRISYEQYF
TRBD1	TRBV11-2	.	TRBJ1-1	TGTGCCAGCAGCTTAGCCCGGGACAGTCGCATGAACACTGAAGCTTTCTTT	CASSLARDSRMNTEAFF
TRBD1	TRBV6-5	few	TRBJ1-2	TGTGCCAGCAAAGTTATTGGGACAGGGGAATATGGCTACACCTTC	CASKVIGTGEYGYTF
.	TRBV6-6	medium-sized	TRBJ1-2	TGTGCCAGCATTAAAAAGGACAGTAACTATGGCTACACCTTC	CASIKKDSNYGYTF
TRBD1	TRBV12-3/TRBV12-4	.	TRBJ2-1	TGTGCCAGCAGTTCAAGACAGGGAGTCAGGTTC	CASSSRQGVRF
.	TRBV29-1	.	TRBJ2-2	TGCAGCGTCCTGAACACCGGGGAGCTGTTTTTT	CSVLNTGELFF
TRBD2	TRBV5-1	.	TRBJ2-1	TGCGCCAGCAGCTCGAGCGGGACCAGCTACAATGAGCAGTTCTTC	CASSSSGTSYNEQFF
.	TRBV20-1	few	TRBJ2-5	TGCAGTGCTAGAGTCGGGGAGTCTAGGGAGACCCAGTACTTC	CSARVGESRETQYF
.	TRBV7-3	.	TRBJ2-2	TGTGCCAGCAGCCGAGAAACAGGGATATCGTGGAACACCGGGGAGCTGTTTTTT	CASSRETGISWNTGELFF
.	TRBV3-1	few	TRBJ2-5	TGTGCCAGCAGCCGACCCTTGGAGACCCAGTACTTC	CASSRPLETQYF
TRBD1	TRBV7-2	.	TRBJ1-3	TGTACCAGCAGCAACCACAGGGGTGGAAACACCATATATTTT	CTSSNHRGGNTIYF
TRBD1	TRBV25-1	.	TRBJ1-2	TGTGCCAGCAGTGACCGCAGGGGGCAAAACTATGGCTACACCTTC	CASSDRRGQNYGYTF